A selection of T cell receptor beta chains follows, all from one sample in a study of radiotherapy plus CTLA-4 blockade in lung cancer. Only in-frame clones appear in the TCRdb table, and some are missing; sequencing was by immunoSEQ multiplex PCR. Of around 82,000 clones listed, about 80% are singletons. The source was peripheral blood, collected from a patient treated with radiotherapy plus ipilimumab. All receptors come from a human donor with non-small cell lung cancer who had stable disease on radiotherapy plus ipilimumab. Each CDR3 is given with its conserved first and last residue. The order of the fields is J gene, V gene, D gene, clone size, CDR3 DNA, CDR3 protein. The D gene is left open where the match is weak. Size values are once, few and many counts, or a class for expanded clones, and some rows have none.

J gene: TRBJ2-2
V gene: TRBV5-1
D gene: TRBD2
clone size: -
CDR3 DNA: TGCGCCAGCAGCTTGGAACTAGCGGGAGGGCCACGAACCGGGGAGCTGTTTTTT
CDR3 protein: CASSLELAGGPRTGELFF

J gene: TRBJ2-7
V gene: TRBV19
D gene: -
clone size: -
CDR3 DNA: TGTGCCAGTAGTCTCCAAACAGGGGGGGACTACGAGCAGTACTTC
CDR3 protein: CASSLQTGGDYEQYF

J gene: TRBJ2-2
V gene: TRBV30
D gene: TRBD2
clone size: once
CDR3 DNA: TGTGCCTGGAGTTTGGGACTAGCGGGAACCGGGGAGCTGTTTTTT
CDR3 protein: CAWSLGLAGTGELFF

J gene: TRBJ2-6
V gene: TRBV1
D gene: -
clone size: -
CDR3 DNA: TGCACCAGCAGGGTTCGGTGTTTTGCACAAAGTCGGGCCAACGTCCTGACTTTC
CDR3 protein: CTSRVRCFAQSRANVLTF

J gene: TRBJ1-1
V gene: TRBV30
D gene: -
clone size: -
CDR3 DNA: TGCGCCCGGAGGTCAGTGAACACTGAAGCTTTCTTT
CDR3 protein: CARRSVNTEAFF

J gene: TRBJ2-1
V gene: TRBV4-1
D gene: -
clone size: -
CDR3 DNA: TGCGCCAGCAGCCAAGGTAGCGGACTCTACAATGAGCAGTTCTTC
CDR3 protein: CASSQGSGLYNEQFF

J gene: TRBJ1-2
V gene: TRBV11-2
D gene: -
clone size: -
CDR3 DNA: TGTGCCAGCAGCTCCATGATGCTTAACTATGGCTACACCTTC
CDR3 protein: CASSSMMLNYGYTF

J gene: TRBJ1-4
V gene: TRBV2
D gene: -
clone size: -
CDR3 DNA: TGTGCCAGCAGGGCCGACAGGATAATAGAAAAACTGTTTTTT
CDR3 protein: CASRADRIIEKLFF

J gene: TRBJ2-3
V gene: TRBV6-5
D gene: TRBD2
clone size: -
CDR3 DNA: TGTGCCAGCATCCGGCGGGGGTTAGCCGCAGATACGCAGTATTTT
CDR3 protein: CASIRRGLAADTQYF

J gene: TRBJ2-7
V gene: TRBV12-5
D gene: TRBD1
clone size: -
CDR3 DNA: TGTGCTAGTGGTTTGGGACAGGGGAAGCGCTACGAGCAGTACTTC
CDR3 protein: CASGLGQGKRYEQYF

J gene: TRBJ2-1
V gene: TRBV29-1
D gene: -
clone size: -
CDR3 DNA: TGCAGCGTTAAACAGGACATAAATTATGGGTCGGAGCAGTTCTTC
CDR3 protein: CSVKQDINYGSEQFF

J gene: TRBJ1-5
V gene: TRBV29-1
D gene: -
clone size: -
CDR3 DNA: TGCAGCGTGACTCAGGGTAGCAATCAGCCCCAGCATTTT
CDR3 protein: CSVTQGSNQPQHF

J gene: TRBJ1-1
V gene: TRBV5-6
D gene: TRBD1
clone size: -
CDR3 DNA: TGTGCCAGCCTGGACAGGGTGAACACTGAAGCTTTCTTT
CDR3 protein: CASLDRVNTEAFF

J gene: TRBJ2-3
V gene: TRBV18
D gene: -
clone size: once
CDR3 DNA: TGTGCCAGCTCACCGTCGGGGCCCACAGATACGCAGTATTTT
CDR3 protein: CASSPSGPTDTQYF

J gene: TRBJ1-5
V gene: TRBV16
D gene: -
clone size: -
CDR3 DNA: TGTGCCAGCAGCCAAAGTTGGGGGGGATCCAATCAGCCCCAGCATTTT
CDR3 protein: CASSQSWGGSNQPQHF

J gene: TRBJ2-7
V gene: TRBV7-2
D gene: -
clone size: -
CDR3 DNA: TGTGCCAGCAGCCGGGGTGGGACCGAAGGCTACGAGCAGTACTTC
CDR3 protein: CASSRGGTEGYEQYF

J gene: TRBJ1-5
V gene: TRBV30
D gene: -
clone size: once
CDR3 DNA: TGTGCCTGGGCTTCGGCGTCGGGGGGTCCCCAGCATTTT
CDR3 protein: CAWASASGGPQHF

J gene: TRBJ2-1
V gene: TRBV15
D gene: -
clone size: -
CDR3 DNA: TGTGCCACCAGCAGTAGCCTGGGGGGTGAGCAGTTCTTC
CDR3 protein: CATSSSLGGEQFF

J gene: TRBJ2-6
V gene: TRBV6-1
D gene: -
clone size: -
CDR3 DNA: TGTGCCAGCAGTGCCTTGGCCTCATATAATTCTGGGGCCAACGTCCTGACTTTC
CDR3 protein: CASSALASYNSGANVLTF

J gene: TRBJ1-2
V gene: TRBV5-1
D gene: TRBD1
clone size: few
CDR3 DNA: TGCGCCAGCAGCTCCTCGGGACAGGTTAGCCCTAACTATGGCTACACCTTC
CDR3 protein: CASSSSGQVSPNYGYTF

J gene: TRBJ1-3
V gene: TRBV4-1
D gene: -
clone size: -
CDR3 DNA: TGCGCCAGCAGCCAAGGTATACAGAGATTCTCTGGAAACACCATATATTTT
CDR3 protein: CASSQGIQRFSGNTIYF

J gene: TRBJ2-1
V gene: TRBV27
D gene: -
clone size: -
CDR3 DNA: TGTGCCAGCAGTCCGGACACTTACAATGAGCAGTTCTTC
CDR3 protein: CASSPDTYNEQFF

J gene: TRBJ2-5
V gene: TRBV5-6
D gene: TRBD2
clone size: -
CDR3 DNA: TGTGCCAGCAGCCTGACAAGCGGGGGGGAAGAGACCCAGTACTTC
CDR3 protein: CASSLTSGGEETQYF

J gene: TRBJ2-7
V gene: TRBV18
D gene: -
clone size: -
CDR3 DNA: TGTGCCAGCTCACCTAAGCAGACCGGTATGCAGTACTTC
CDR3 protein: CASSPKQTGMQYF

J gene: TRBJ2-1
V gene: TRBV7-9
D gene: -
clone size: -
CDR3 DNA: TGTGCCAGCAGCGGTAGTAGCGCCAGCTCCTACAATGAGCAGTTCTTC
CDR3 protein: CASSGSSASSYNEQFF

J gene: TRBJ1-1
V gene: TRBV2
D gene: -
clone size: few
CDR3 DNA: TGTGCCAGCAGGGAGAACACTGAAGCTTTCTTT
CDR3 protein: CASRENTEAFF

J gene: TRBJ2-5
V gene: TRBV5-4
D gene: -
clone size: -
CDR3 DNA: TGTGCCAGCAGCGCCCAAGAGACCCAGTACTTC
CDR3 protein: CASSAQETQYF

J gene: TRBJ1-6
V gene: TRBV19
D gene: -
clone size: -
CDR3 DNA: TGTGCCAGTAGTATGGAGGGTTGGGATTCACCCCTCCACTTT
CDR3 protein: CASSMEGWDSPLHF

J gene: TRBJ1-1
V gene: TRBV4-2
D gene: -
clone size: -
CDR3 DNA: TGTGCCAGCAGCCCGTCGGGGGCTAACACTGAAGCTTTCTTT
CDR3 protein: CASSPSGANTEAFF

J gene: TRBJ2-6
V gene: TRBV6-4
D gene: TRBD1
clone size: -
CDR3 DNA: TGTGCCAGCAGTCCCCTCGGACAGGTCGCTAGCTCTGGGGCCAACGTCCTGACTTTC
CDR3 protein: CASSPLGQVASSGANVLTF

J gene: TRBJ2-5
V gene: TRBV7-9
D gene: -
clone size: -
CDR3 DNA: TGTGCCAGCAGCGCCCCAGGGGCGGGTCGAGAGACCCAGTACTTC
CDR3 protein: CASSAPGAGRETQYF

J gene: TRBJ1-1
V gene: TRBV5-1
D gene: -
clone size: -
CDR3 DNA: TGCGCCAGCAGCTTGGAACCCTCCGGTAGGGCTTTCTTT
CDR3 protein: CASSLEPSGRAFF

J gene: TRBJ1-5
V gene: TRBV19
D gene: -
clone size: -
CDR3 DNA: TGTGCCACTAGAGAAGAGGGGGATTCGAGGGGTAGCAATCAGCCCCAGCATTTT
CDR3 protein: CATREEGDSRGSNQPQHF

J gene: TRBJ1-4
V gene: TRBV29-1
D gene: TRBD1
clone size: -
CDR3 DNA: TGCAGCGTTGGGACAGGGAGGGAAAAACTGTTTTTT
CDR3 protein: CSVGTGREKLFF

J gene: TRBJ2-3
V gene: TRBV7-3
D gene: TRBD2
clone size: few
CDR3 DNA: TGTGCCAGCAGCTTAACCGCTTCAGCGGGAGCGGGCACAGATACGCAGTATTTT
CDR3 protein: CASSLTASAGAGTDTQYF

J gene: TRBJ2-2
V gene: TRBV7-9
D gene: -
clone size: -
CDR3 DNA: TGTGCCAGCAGCTCTACAGGAGCCGGGGAGCTGTTTTTT
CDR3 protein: CASSSTGAGELFF

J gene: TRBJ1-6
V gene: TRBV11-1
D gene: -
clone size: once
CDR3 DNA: TGTGCCAGCAGCCCCCGCGCAGGTTCATCCCTCCACTTT
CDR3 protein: CASSPRAGSSLHF

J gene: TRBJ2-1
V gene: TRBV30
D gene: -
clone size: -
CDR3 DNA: TGTGCCTGGAGTGTGGGGGTTTCCTACAATGAGCAGTTCTTC
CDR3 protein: CAWSVGVSYNEQFF

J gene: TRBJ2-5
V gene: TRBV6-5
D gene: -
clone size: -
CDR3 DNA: TGTGCCAGCAGTTACAGGGCAGGGAAATCGGAGACCCAGTACTTC
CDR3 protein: CASSYRAGKSETQYF

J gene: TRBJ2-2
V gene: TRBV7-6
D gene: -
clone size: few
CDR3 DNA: TGTGCCAGCAGCTTTTCCGGGAACACCGGGGAGCTGTTTTTT
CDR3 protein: CASSFSGNTGELFF

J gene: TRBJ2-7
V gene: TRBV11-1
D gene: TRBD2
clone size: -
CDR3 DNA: TGTGCCAGCCGACTAGCGGGGGATGTAGCCTACGAGCAGTACTTC
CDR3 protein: CASRLAGDVAYEQYF

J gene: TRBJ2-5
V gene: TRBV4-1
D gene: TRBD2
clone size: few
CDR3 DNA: TGCGCCAGCAGCTTTGGACTAGATGAGACCCAGTACTTC
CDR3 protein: CASSFGLDETQYF

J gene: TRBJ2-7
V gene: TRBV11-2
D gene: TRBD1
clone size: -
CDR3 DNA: TGTGCCAGCAGCTGGTGGGACAGAAATACAGACGAGCAGTACTTC
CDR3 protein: CASSWWDRNTDEQYF

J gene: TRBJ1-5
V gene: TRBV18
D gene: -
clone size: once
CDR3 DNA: TGTGCCAGCTCACCACCGGGCGGGGAGGGGCAGCCCCAGCATTTT
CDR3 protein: CASSPPGGEGQPQHF

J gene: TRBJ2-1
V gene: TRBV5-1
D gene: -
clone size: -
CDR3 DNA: TGCGCCAGCAGCTTGCCCCTAGAGGCGGGTGAGCAGTTCTTC
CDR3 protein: CASSLPLEAGEQFF

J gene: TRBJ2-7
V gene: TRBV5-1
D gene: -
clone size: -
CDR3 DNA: TGCGCCAGCAGCTTGGAACACAATCCCACCTACGAGCAGTACTTC
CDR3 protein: CASSLEHNPTYEQYF

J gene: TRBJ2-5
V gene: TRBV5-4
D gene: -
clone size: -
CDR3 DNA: TGTGCCAGCAGCCTCAGCCCAGGGGGGGTAGAGACCCAGTACTTC
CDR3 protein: CASSLSPGGVETQYF

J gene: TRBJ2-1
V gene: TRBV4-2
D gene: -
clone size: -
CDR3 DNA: TGTGCCAGCAGCCAAGAGCCCGGGACTCAAAGGGATGAGCAGTTCTTC
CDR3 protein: CASSQEPGTQRDEQFF

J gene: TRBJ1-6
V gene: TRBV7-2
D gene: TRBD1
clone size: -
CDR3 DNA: TGTGCCAGCAGCCCCCGGGACAGCGTTAATTCACCCCTCCACTTT
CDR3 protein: CASSPRDSVNSPLHF

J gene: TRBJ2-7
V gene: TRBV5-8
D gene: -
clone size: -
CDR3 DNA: TGTGCCAGCAGCTCCGAGCCAGCACGAGGCTACGAGCAGTACTTC
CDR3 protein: CASSSEPARGYEQYF

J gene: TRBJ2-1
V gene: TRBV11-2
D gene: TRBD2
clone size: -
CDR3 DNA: TGTGCCAGCAGCTTAGCCCTAGCGGGGGGGCCTGAGCAGTTCTTC
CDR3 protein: CASSLALAGGPEQFF